The 6 T cell receptor beta chains presented below share a single source sample, sequenced in a study of T cells in Graves' hyperthyroidism and ophthalmopathy. What was amplified from RNA transcripts were TCR beta CDR3 regions. TCR CDR3 regions were first amplified by RT-PCR with HTBI primers. TCRdb reprocessed the multiplex PCR reads with MiXCR, giving one entry per CDR3 protein. This table holds some 440,000 distinct CDR3 sequences, around 14% found once. Sequencing was performed on blood. Every receptor here comes from a woman between 18 and 29 years old with Graves' hyperthyroidism.

This chain links TRBV6-2 or TRBV6-3 with TRBJ2-5; 8 bases match TRBD1. The CDR3 runs 16 residues. V trimming: 0 bases; J trimming: 0 bases; junction bases outside the gene matches: 3. Germline V lookup: CDR1 MNHEY, CDR2 SVGEGT. Here the CDR3 DNA reads TGTGCCAGCAGTTACTCGGACAGGGAGTACCAAGAGACCCAGTACTTC. Protein product: CASSYSDREYQETQYF.

The chain couples TRBV4-1 to TRBJ1-6; 8 bases match TRBD1. The V gene's germline CDR1 is MGHRA and CDR2 YSYEKL. Trimming cost V 1 base and J 3 bases; bases outside gene matches: 5. The CDR3 loop spans 17 amino acids. Here the CDR3 reads CASSQGPGQVYNSPLHF. In DNA, the CDR3 is TGCGCCAGCAGCCAAGGCCCGGGACAGGTCTATAATTCACCCCTCCACTTT.

This clonotype was counted at least ten times. The J gene is TRBJ1-2, the V gene TRBV7-3; no reliable D call. CDR1 and CDR2 from the germline V gene are SGHTA and FQGTGA. This CDR3 contains 16 residues. V was trimmed by 4 bases and J by 5 bases, leaving 20 bases between them. CDR3 coding DNA: TGTGCCAGCAGCTCAAGAAGTGGGCCCTGGCCTTATGGCTACACCTTC. Amino acid sequence: CASSSRSGPWPYGYTF. Looking up the rest from reference TRBV7-3 and TRBJ1-2 gives the full variable domain: GAGVSQTPSNKVTEKGKYVELRCDPISGHTALYWYRQSLGQGPEFLIYFQGTGAADDSGLPNDRFFAVRPEGSVSTLKIQRTERGDSAVYLCASSSRSGPWPYGYTFGSGTRLTVV.

This clonotype showed up many times. The rearrangement uses TRBV5-6 and TRBJ1-2; a weak D match, TRBD1 (5 bases). V dropped 1 base and J dropped 6 bases, with 13 bases sitting between them. The CDR3 extends over 14 amino acids. Germline V lookup: CDR1 SGHDT, CDR2 YYEEEE. CDR3 sequence reads: CASSLRGNLNGYTF. As DNA, the CDR3 is TGTGCCAGCAGCTTGCGGGGCAATCTTAATGGCTACACCTTC.

This clonotype was recorded many times. This chain connects TRBV12-3 or TRBV12-4 to TRBJ2-2; 7 bases are a match to TRBD1. Trimming at V came to 5 bases and at J to 6 bases, leaving 9 bases not matched to a gene. CDR3 length: 15 amino acids. DNA of the CDR3: TGTGCCAGCAGTGGTAGGGGGCCTGGACCCGGGGAGCTGTTTTTT. Translation: CASSGRGPGPGELFF.

About this clonotype: An end of the junction differs from the germline gene, which may be a read error. The rearrangement joins TRBV12-3 or TRBV12-4 to TRBJ1-2, with D possibly TRBD1 on 5 matching bases. The CDR3 length is 14 residues. The CDR3 sequence is CAGRLGVSNYGYTF. CDR3 bases: TGTGCCGGCAGGTTGGGGGTTTCCAACTATGGCTACACCTTC.